The clone carrying this T cell receptor beta chain has ten or more counts. This sample was taken from a study of human T cells and chemical hapten exposure. Whole-study context: Across the whole study, which lasted roughly five months, patients were given diphenylcyclopropenone on the scalp once a week.

V was pared by 4 bases and J by 1 base, with 8 bases between. Germline CDR1 is MNHNS and CDR2 is SASEGT. The CDR3 is 14 residues long. TCRdb ran MiXCR on the RACE reads and lists one entry per CDR3 protein. The sample contains approximately 350,000 distinct CDR3 sequences, roughly 6% of which appear only once. Time point meaning: patch test 2, 6 weeks after DPC sensitization. The treatment here: therapeutic diphenylcyclopropenone sensitization with weekly scalp DPC. Here the sequenced sample was whole blood, taken in connection with sensitization to the hapten diphenylcyclopropenone (DPC). The sequence was collected from a woman aged 18-29 years with alopecia areata. Some clones in this sample may be carry-over from other donors' samples. The rearrangement links TRBV6-1 to TRBJ2-4, with D possibly being TRBD2 (6 bases). CDR3 in amino acids: CASSGGGAKNIQYF. The CDR3 region has the DNA TGTGCCAGCAGTGGAGGAGGGGCCAAAAACATTCAGTACTTC.